The rows below give T cell receptor beta chains drawn from one sample of a study of blood T cell repertoires in COVID-19. The data were produced by immunoSEQ multiplex PCR, yet TCRdb's version contains in-frame clones alone and is incomplete. The table shows just under 150,000 clones, with roughly 90% occurring only once. Sequenced material: peripheral blood. These receptors were taken from a woman aged 45-60 years with acute or convalescent COVID-19. Each CDR3 is given with its conserved first and last residue. D genes are given only for firm matches.

D gene,V gene,J gene,CDR3 DNA,CDR3 protein
TRBD2,TRBV30,TRBJ2-1,TGTGCCTGGAGTTCCGGGACTAGCGATGAGCAGTTCTTC,CAWSSGTSDEQFF
TRBD1,TRBV2,TRBJ2-7,TGTGCCAGCAGTGACCCTGGGGACAGGGACGAGCAGTACTTC,CASSDPGDRDEQYF
NA,TRBV29-1,TRBJ1-2,TGCAGCGTTAGGACAGCTAACTATGGCTACACCTTC,CSVRTANYGYTF
NA,TRBV7-3,TRBJ1-5,TGTGCCAGCAGCTTATATCGGGACACGATATACAATCAGCCCCAGCATTTT,CASSLYRDTIYNQPQHF
NA,TRBV4-1,TRBJ1-1,TGCGCCAGCTTAGCTGTAGGGAACACTGAAGCTTTCTTT,CASLAVGNTEAFF
TRBD2,TRBV2,TRBJ2-3,TGTGCCAGCAGTGAAGGCGGGGGGCAGGGCACAGATACGCAGTATTTT,CASSEGGGQGTDTQYF
NA,TRBV5-4,TRBJ1-2,TGTGCCAGCAGCTTATCAGGGATAAGCTATGGCTACACCTTC,CASSLSGISYGYTF
NA,TRBV30,TRBJ1-6,TGTGCCTGGAGTCGAAAGAAGGTGGACATCCTGAGCTCCTATAATTCACCCCTCCACTTT,CAWSRKKVDILSSYNSPLHF
NA,TRBV28,TRBJ1-3,TGTGCCAGCAGTTCCTTCACAGGGAACGGAAACACCATATATTTT,CASSSFTGNGNTIYF
TRBD2,TRBV5-1,TRBJ2-7,TGCGCCAGCAGCTTAACCATTAGCGGGGGACACTACGAGCAGTACTTC,CASSLTISGGHYEQYF